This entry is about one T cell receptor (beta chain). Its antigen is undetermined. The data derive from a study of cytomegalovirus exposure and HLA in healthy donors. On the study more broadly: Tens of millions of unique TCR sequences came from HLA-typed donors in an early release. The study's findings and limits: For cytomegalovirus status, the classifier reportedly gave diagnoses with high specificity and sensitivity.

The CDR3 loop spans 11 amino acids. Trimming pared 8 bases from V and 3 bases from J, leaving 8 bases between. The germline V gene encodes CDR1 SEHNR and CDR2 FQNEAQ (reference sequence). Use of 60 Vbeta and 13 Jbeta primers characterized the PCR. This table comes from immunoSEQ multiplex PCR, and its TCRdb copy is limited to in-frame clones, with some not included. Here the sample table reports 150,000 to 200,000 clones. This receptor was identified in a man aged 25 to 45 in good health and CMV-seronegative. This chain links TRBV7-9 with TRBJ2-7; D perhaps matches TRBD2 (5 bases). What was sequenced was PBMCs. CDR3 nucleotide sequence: TGTGCCAGCGGGAGTGGCTACGAGCAGTACTTC. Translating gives CASGSGYEQYF.